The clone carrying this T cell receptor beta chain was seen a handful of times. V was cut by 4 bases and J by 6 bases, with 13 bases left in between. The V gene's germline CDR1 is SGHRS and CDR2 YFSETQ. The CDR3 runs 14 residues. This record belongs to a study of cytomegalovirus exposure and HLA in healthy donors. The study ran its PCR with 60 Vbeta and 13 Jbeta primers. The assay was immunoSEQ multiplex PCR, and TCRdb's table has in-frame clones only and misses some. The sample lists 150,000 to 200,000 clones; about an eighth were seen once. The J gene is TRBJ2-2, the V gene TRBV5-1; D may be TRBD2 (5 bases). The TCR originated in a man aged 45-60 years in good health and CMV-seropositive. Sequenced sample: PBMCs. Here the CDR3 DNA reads TGCGCCAGCAGCGTTGCTCCTAGCCCCGGGGAGCTGTTTTTT. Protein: CASSVAPSPGELFF.